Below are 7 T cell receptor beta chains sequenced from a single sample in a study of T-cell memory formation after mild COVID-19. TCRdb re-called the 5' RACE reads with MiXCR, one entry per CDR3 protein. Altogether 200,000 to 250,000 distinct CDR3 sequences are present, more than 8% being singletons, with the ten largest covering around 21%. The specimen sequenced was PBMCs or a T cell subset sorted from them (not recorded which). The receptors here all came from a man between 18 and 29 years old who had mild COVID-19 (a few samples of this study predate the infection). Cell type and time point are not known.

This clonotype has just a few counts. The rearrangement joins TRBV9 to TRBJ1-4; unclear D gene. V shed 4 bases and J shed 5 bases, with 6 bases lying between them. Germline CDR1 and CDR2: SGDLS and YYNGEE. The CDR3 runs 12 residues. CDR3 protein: CASSSGNEKLFF. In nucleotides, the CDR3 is TGTGCCAGCAGCAGCGGGAATGAAAAACTGTTTTTT.

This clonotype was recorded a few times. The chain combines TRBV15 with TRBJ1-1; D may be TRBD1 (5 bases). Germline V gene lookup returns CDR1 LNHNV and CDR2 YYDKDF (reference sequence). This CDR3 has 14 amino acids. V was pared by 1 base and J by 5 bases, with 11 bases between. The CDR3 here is CATSRVRGWTEAFF. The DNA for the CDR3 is TGTGCCACCAGCAGAGTTAGGGGCTGGACTGAAGCTTTCTTT.

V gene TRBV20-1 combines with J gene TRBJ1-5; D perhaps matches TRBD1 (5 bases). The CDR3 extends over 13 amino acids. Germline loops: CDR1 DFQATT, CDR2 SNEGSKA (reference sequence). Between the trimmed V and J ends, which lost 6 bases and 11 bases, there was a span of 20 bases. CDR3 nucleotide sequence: TGCAGTGCAGGACCCGGGACTCCCCAGACCCAGCATTTT. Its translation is CSAGPGTPQTQHF.

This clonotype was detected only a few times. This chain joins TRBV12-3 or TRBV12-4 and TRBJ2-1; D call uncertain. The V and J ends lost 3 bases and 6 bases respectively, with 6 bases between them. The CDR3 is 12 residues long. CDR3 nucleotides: TGTGCCAGCAGTTTCGGTGCCAATGAGCAGTTCTTC. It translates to CASSFGANEQFF.

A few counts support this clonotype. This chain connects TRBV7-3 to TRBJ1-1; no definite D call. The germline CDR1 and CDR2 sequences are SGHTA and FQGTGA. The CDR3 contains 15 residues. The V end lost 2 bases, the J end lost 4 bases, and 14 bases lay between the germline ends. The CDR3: CASSLSSNRGTEAFF. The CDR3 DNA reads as TGTGCCAGCAGCTTATCCTCGAACCGTGGCACTGAAGCTTTCTTT.

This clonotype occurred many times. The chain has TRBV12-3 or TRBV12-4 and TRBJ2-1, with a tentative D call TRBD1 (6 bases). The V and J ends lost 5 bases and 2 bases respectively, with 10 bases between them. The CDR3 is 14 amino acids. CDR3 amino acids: CASSLDRTYNEQFF. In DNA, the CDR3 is TGTGCCAGCAGTCTGGACAGAACCTACAATGAGCAGTTCTTC.

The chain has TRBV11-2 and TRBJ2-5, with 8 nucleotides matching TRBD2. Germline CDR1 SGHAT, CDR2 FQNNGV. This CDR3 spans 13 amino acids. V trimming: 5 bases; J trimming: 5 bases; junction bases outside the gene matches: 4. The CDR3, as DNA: TGTGCCAGCAGCCGTAGCGGGGTGGAGACCCAGTACTTC. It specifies CASSRSGVETQYF.